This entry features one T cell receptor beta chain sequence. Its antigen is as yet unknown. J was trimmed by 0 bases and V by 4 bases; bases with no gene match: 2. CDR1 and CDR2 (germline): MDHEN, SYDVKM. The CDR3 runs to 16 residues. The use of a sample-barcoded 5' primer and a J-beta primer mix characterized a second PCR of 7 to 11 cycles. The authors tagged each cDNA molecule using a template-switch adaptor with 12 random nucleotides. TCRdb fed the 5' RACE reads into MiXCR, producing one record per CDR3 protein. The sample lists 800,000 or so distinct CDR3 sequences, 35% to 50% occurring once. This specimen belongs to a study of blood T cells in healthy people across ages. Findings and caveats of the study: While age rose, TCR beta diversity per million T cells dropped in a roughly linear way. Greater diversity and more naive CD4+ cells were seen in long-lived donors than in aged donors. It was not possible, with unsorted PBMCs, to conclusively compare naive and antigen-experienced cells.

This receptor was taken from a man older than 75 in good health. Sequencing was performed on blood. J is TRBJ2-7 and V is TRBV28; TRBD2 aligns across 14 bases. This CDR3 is CASSWTSGGSSYEQYF. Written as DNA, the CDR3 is TGTGCCAGCAGTTGGACTAGCGGGGGGTCCTCCTACGAGCAGTACTTC.